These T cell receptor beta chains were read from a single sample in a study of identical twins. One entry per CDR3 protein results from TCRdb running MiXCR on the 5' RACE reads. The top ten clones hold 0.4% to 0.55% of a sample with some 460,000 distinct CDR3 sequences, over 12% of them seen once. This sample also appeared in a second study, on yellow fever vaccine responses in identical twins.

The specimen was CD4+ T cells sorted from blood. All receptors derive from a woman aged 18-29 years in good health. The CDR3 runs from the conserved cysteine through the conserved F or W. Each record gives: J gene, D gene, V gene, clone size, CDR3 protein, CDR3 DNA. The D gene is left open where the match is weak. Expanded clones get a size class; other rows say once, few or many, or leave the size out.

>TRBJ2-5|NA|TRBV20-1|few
CSARVLGRETQYF
TGCAGTGCTAGAGTGCTGGGGCGGGAGACCCAGTACTTC
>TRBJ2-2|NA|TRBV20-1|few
CSARDPGVWNGELFF
TGCAGTGCTAGAGATCCAGGGGTCTGGAACGGGGAGCTGTTTTTT
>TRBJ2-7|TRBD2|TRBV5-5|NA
CASSRGGGGDEQYF
TGTGCCAGCAGCCGAGGCGGGGGAGGCGACGAGCAGTACTTC
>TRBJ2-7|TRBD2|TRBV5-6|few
CASSSPGGADYEQYF
TGTGCCAGCAGCTCCCCCGGGGGGGCTGACTACGAGCAGTACTTC
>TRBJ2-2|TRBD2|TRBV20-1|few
CSAREAGVGELFF
TGCAGTGCTAGAGAGGCGGGGGTCGGGGAGCTGTTTTTT
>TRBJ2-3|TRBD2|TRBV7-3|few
CASSLRKASGGHLSTDTQYF
TGTGCCAGCAGCTTACGTAAAGCTAGCGGGGGCCATCTTAGCACAGATACGCAGTATTTT
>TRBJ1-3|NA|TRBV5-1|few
CASSGMGRSSGNTIYF
TGCGCCAGCAGCGGTATGGGACGGAGCTCTGGAAACACCATATATTTT
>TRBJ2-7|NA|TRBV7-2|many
CASSLRVGASYEQYF
TGTGCCAGCAGCTTAAGGGTCGGAGCCTCCTACGAGCAGTACTTC
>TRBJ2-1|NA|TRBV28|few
CASLSRPYNEQFF
TGTGCCAGCTTATCGAGACCATACAATGAGCAGTTCTTC
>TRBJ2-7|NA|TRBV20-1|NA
CSGGGATYEQYF
TGCAGTGGGGGGGGCGCCACCTACGAGCAGTACTTC
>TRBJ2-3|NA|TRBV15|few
CATGFQRGFTDTQYF
TGTGCCACCGGATTTCAGCGTGGGTTCACAGATACGCAGTATTTT
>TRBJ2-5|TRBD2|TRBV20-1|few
CSATRLAVQETQYF
TGCAGTGCTACTAGACTAGCGGTACAAGAGACCCAGTACTTC
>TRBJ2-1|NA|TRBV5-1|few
CASSLGGGISSYNEQFF
TGCGCCAGCAGCTTGGGGGGAGGTATCAGCTCCTACAATGAGCAGTTCTTC
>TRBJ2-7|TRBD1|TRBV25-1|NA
CASSDRGLMYEQYF
TGTGCCAGCAGTGACAGGGGGCTGATGTACGAGCAGTACTTC
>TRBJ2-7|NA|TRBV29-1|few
CSVGLLGEQYF
TGCAGCGTGGGCCTTTTGGGCGAGCAGTACTTC
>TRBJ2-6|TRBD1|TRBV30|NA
CGEGQGEITGANVLTF
TGTGGGGAGGGACAGGGGGAAATTACTGGGGCCAACGTCCTGACTTTC
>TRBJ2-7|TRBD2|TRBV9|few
CASSEGLAGVYEQYF
TGTGCCAGCAGCGAGGGACTAGCGGGAGTCTACGAGCAGTACTTC
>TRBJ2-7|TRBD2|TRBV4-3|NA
CASSQDFGLAGVPYEQYF
TGCGCCAGCAGCCAAGACTTCGGACTAGCGGGGGTACCCTACGAGCAGTACTTC
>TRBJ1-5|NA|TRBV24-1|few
CATSDFLDSGSNQPQHF
TGTGCCACCAGTGATTTCCTCGACAGCGGTAGCAATCAGCCCCAGCATTTT
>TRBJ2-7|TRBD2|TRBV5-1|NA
CASSLAGTSGNYEQYF
TGCGCCAGCAGCTTGGCCGGGACTAGCGGGAACTACGAGCAGTACTTC